This TCR beta chain is drawn from a study of metastatic and nonmetastatic thyroid tumors (dated by TCRdb to 2018 to 2021). About the investigation overall: Repertoires from peripheral blood and from tumor or nodule tissue samples of malignant and benign thyroid patients were compared. Findings and caveats that apply to the study as a whole: In both blood and tumor samples, malignant tumors were reported to have significantly higher TCR beta diversity than benign nodules.

No treatment had been received by any patient before thyroid surgery. Using T-cell receptor beta sequencing, the study looked back at clinical samples from patients collected from the early 2010s to the late 2010s. Libraries were built with PCR. These reads were obtained on an Illumina HiSeq 4000. High-throughput sequencing was used to profile the TCR beta-chain CDR3 region of each patient. As for how the authors treated the data: Drawing on CDR3 differences between clinicopathological groups, the researchers built a classifier meant to tell apart patients with distant-metastatic papillary thyroid cancer. The Shannon index was used to assess repertoire diversity, and the Morisita-Horn index was used to assess tumor-blood repertoire similarity. Through fastp at Q25 and MiXCR, TCRdb rebuilt clones from the public reads, retaining in-frame beta chains. The V and J calls reflect TCRdb's pipeline rather than the authors' work. This sample gives fewer than 40,000 clones in total; around 25% of them show up just once. About 10% of the sample comes from the top ten.

With regard to this clone: The antigen this receptor binds is unknown. No qualities accompany the bases; no much larger clone lies one base away.

The sample was blood. This receptor was obtained from a female donor with papillary thyroid cancer or a benign thyroid nodule (not recorded which). Some clones in this sample may be carry-over from other donors' samples.

DNA sequence: TGTGCCAGCAGCTTAGAATTGGGACTAGCGGGAGTCGATCAAGAGACCCAGTACTTC. Translation gives CASSLELGLAGVDQETQYF. This receptor chain uses TRBV11-2 and TRBJ2-5; TRBD2 lines up with 14 middle nucleotides. The CDR3 covers 19 residues, taking in both the cysteine and the phenylalanine. Of all the DNA, just the CDR3 is kept, 57 bases in frame from base 1. V has 0 bases trimmed and J has 2 bases trimmed; junction bases matching no gene number 8. The germline V gene supplies CDR1 SGHAT and CDR2 FQNNGV.